The T cell receptor beta chain described here comes from a study of long-term antiretroviral therapy in people with HIV. The wider study: Sampling started about a decade before the 2015 immediate-ART recommendation.

An immunoSEQ assay, version v3.0, was performed at survey level. TCRdb keeps only in-frame clones here, not all; method: immunoSEQ multiplex PCR. This repertoire shows tens of thousands of clones, 88% found once; its top ten account for nearly 7.5%. The length of the CDR3 is 17 residues. The V and J ends lost 2 bases and 0 bases respectively, with 14 bases between them. The germline gives CDR1 MNHEY, CDR2 SMNVEV (reference sequence). The V gene is TRBV27, the J gene TRBJ1-3; tentative D call: TRBD1 (5 bases). This clonotype was sampled from a man aged 45-60 years with HIV. The sample in question was unsorted PBMCs, obtained about 5 years before starting antiretroviral therapy. This chain's CDR3 is CASSLRPGTVSGNTIYF. The CDR3, as DNA: TGTGCCAGCAGTTTACGTCCCGGGACGGTCTCTGGAAACACCATATATTTT.